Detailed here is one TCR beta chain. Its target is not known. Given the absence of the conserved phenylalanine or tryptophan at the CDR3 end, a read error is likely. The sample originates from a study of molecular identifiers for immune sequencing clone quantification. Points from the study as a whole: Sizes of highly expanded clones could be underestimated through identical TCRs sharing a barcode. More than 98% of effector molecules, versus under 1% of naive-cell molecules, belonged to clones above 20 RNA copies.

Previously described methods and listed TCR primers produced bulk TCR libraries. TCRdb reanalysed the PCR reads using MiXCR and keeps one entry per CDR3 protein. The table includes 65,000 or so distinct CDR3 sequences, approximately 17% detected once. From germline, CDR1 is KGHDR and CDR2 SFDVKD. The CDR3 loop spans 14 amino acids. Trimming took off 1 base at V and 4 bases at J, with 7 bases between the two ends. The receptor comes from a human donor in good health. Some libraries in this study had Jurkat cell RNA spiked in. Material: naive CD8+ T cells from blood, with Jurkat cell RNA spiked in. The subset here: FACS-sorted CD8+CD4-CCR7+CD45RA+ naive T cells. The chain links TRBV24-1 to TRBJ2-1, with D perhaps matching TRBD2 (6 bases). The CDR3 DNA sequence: TGTGCCACCAGTGATTTTGCGGGGTACAATGAGCAGTTCCTC. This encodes CATSDFAGYNEQFL.